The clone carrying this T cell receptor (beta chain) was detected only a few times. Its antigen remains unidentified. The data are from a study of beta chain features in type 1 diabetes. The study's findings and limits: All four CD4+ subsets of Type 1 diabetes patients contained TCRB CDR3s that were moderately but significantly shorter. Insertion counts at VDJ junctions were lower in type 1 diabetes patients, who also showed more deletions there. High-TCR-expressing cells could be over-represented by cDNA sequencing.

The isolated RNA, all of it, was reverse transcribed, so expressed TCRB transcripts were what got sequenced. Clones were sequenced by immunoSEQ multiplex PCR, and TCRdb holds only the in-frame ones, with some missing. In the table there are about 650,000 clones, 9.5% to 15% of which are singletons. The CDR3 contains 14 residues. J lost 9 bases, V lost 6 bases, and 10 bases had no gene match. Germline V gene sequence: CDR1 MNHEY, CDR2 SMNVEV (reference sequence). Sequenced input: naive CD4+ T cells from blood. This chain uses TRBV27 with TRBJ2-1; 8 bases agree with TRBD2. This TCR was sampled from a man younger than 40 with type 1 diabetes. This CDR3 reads CASRPRVGGAEQFF. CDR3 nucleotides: TGTGCCAGCAGGCCCCGGGTCGGGGGGGCTGAGCAGTTCTTC.